This TCR beta chain appears in the sequencing data of a study of T cells after somatic rescue of genetic block. The ends were cut back, 7 bases at V and 0 bases at J, with 10 bases in the middle. Germline values: CDR1 SGHRS, CDR2 YFSETQ. CDR3 length: 13 residues. Clones were sequenced by immunoSEQ multiplex PCR, and TCRdb holds only the in-frame ones, with some missing. The sample includes approximately 10,000 clones, roughly 70% of them seen just once. The specimen was peripheral blood mononuclear cells (PBMCs). The clonotype was recovered from a boy younger than 18. The gene calls are TRBV5-1 and TRBJ1-1; D is undetermined. The DNA for the CDR3 is TGCGCCAGCGGCAAGGTGGTGAACACTGAAGCTTTCTTT. Its translation is CASGKVVNTEAFF.